Below, 6 T cell receptor beta chains from the same sample are listed, as sequenced in a study of blood T cell repertoires in COVID-19. Libraries were prepared by immunoSEQ multiplex PCR; TCRdb keeps only in-frame clonotypes and omits some of them. The sample contains about 42,000 clones, more than 90% of which appear only once. Sequenced: peripheral blood. All receptors come from a human donor in a cohort sampled during active COVID-19.

The chain employs TRBV6-6 and TRBJ1-5, with a tentative D call TRBD1 (5 bases). Germline V gene lookup returns CDR1 MNHNY and CDR2 SVGAGI (reference sequence). V dropped 4 bases and J dropped 7 bases, with 8 bases sitting between them. The CDR3 consists of 12 residues. Here the CDR3 DNA reads TGTGCCAGCAGTTTGAAGGGGCAGCCCCAGCATTTT. Translated: CASSLKGQPQHF.

J is TRBJ1-5 and V is TRBV3-1 (or the pseudogene TRBV3-2), with D hard to call. The V gene lost 0 bases and the J gene lost 0 bases, with 3 bases spanning the gap. The CDR3 sequence is 14 residues long. In germline, CDR1 is LGHDT, CDR2 YNNKEL (reference sequence). CDR3 sequence reads: CASSQDGSNQPQHF. The DNA for the CDR3 is TGTGCCAGCAGCCAAGACGGTAGCAATCAGCCCCAGCATTTT.

This chain uses TRBV29-1 with TRBJ1-4; D not certain. V lost 2 bases and J lost 8, with 12 bases in between. Germline V lookup: CDR1 SQVTM, CDR2 ANQGSEA. This CDR3 spans 13 amino acids. CDR3 sequence (DNA): TGCAGCGTTGAAAGGGAGGCAGGCGAAAAACTGTTTTTT. It is translated as CSVEREAGEKLFF. Drawing the rest from reference TRBV29-1 and TRBJ1-4, the complete variable domain is SAVISQKPSRDICQRGTSLTIQCQVDSQVTMMFWYRQQPGQSLTLIATANQGSEATYESGFVIDKFPISRPNLTFSTLTVSNMSPEDSSIYLCSVEREAGEKLFFGSGTQLSVL.

The gene calls are TRBV4-1 and TRBJ2-1, with D unresolved. The V gene's germline CDR1 is MGHRA and CDR2 YSYEKL. The CDR3 sequence is 14 residues long. Deletions cut 1 base from V and 4 bases from J, with 8 bases between. DNA for the CDR3: TGCGCCAGCAGCCAAGTGACACTTTACAATGAGCAGTTCTTC. Residues: CASSQVTLYNEQFF.

The chain combines TRBV2 with TRBJ2-3; 9 bases align to TRBD2. This CDR3 has 14 residues. With V trimmed by 8 bases and J by 5 bases, 8 bases remained unmatched. Germline V gene data show CDR1 as SNHLY and CDR2 as FYNNEI. CDR3 in DNA: TGTGCCAGCCTGCGGCGGGGGGGCGTAGATACGCAGTATTTT. It codes for CASLRRGGVDTQYF.

The chain employs TRBV5-6 and TRBJ1-2; the match to TRBD1 covers 10 bases. V was clipped by 4 bases and J by 2 bases; unmatched bases: 5. This CDR3 spans 15 amino acids. The germline V gene encodes CDR1 SGHDT and CDR2 YYEEEE. The CDR3 sequence: CASSRGQGRNYGYTF. CDR3 nucleotides: TGTGCCAGCAGCCGGGGACAGGGGAGGAACTATGGCTACACCTTC.